The 5 T cell receptor beta chains below all came from one sample that was sequenced in a study of blood T cell repertoires in COVID-19. The data were produced by immunoSEQ multiplex PCR, yet TCRdb's version contains in-frame clones alone and is incomplete. The data show some 93,000 clones, with 86% seen just once and around 19% held by the top ten. Sequences were obtained from peripheral blood. Source of these receptors: a woman of 80 years or more with acute or convalescent COVID-19.

The chain employs TRBV9 and TRBJ2-1, with a weak D call TRBD1 (6 bases). The V end was cut by 4 bases, the J end by 7 bases, with 18 bases between. CDR3 length: 15 residues. Germline-derived CDR1 and CDR2 are SGDLS and YYNGEE. The CDR3 region is CASSPGQTLPNEQFF. The CDR3, as DNA: TGTGCCAGCAGCCCCGGACAGACACTACCTAATGAGCAGTTCTTC. The whole variable domain, filled in from reference TRBV9 and TRBJ2-1, reads DSGVTQTPKHLITATGQRVTLRCSPRSGDLSVYWYQQSLDQGLQFLIQYYNGEERAKGNILERFSAQQFPDLHSELNLSSLELGDSALYFCASSPGQTLPNEQFFGPGTRLTVL.

V usage is TRBV5-4 and J usage is TRBJ1-4; 12 bases agree with TRBD1. The CDR3 contains 18 residues. Trimming cost V 0 bases and J 4 bases; bases outside gene matches: 7. Looked up from germline, CDR1 is SGHNT and CDR2 is YYREEE (reference sequence). The CDR3 coding sequence is TGTGCCAGCAGCTTGGGCCGGGACAGGGGGCTTTATAATGAAAAACTGTTTTTT. Translation gives CASSLGRDRGLYNEKLFF.

The rearrangement uses TRBV5-1 and TRBJ2-7, with a tentative D call TRBD2 (6 bases). CDR3 length: 15 amino acids. Germline V gives CDR1 SGHRS, CDR2 YFSETQ. Trimming shortened V by 3 bases and J by 5 bases, and 18 bases separated the two germline ends. In nucleotides, the CDR3 is TGCGCCAGCAGCTCCCGAGGGCGGGGTCTGGACGAGCAGTACTTC. It encodes CASSSRGRGLDEQYF.

The chain recombines TRBV5-6 with TRBJ2-3; 9 bases map to TRBD2. Germline V gene lookup returns CDR1 SGHDT and CDR2 YYEEEE. The ends lost 4 bases at V and 2 bases at J; junction bases unmatched: 8. The CDR3 runs to 16 residues. This chain's CDR3 is CASSIGLASLTDTQYF. The CDR3 DNA reads as TGTGCCAGCAGCATTGGACTAGCGAGCCTCACAGATACGCAGTATTTT.

This chain links TRBV13 with TRBJ1-4, with D perhaps TRBD1 (6 bases). CDR1 is PRHDT and CDR2 is FYEKMQ in the germline V gene (reference sequence). The CDR3 is made up of 17 amino acids. V was cut by 3 bases and J by 0 bases, with 14 bases left in between. DNA of the CDR3: TGTGCCAGCAGCTTGCGTTCGACAGGCTCAACTAATGAAAAACTGTTTTTT. It is translated as CASSLRSTGSTNEKLFF. The whole variable domain, filled in from reference TRBV13 and TRBJ1-4, reads AAGVIQSPRHLIKEKRETATLKCYPIPRHDTVYWYQQGPGQDPQFLISFYEKMQSDKGSIPDRFSAQQFSDYHSELNMSSLELGDSALYFCASSLRSTGSTNEKLFFGSGTQLSVL.